A single TCR beta chain is shown here with its context. Its target antigen remains unknown. No clone much larger than this one lies a single base away; base qualities are absent. TCRbeta CDR3 regions were profiled with the immunoSEQ Assay using bias-controlled multiplex PCR amplification of genomic DNA. As for the original processing: The absolute abundance of each unique TCRbeta CDR3 region was quantified after sequences were collapsed and filtered. Differential abundance was tested with a binomial (Fisher-equivalent) model and with a beta-binomial model adding time-dependent variance fitted from healthy donors. Clones with fewer than 5 combined templates were removed, and a clone was called differentially abundant if the clone's Benjamini-Hochberg FDR was below 0.01. In the beta-binomial model, variance was expressed as a function of the total template count across the two samples, in the form v = (b*log(k)+a)^2. TCRdb stores this immuneACCESS table with in-frame sequences only. Part of the clones is absent; in the studies checked, under half of the shortfall reflects unresolved V genes, and no reason is known for the rest. V, J and clone size were drawn from that table, and D and trimming were deduced from the DNA. The sample table contains about 130,000 clones; only one count was recorded for about 86% of them. The leading ten clones occupy 8.4% of the sample.

No immune events such as infections were documented for the healthy donors during the collection period. Healthy-donor blood repertoires served as a training cohort to calibrate time-dependent variance in a beta-binomial model of T-cell clone differential abundance. There were some ten healthy donors in the training cohort, of whom 3 were female and 7 were male. On average the donors were around 39 years old, and their ages spanned about 25 to 64 years. Whole blood from each healthy donor was obtained from a commercial supplier and was collected at three time points roughly 13 days apart. For immunosequencing, genomic DNA was extracted from unsorted whole blood. The record originates from a study of identifying expanded T cells in peripheral blood (dated 2019 in TCRdb). As for the study more broadly: Technical replicates were generated by sequencing separate aliquots of the same genomic DNA pool, and four replicates were compared pairwise.

Study-wide conclusions, independent of this receptor: The binomial model flagged roughly 1.2 differentially abundant clones between technical replicates but 15 to 17 over two weeks and about 19 over around four weeks. Variance in clone template counts between approximately 2-week samples significantly increased with total template count across all healthy donors. The authors expected that over much longer intervals, such as months to years, biological variance in healthy repertoires might increase even further. Across all healthy-donor time intervals, the beta-binomial model significantly cut both the number of clones called differentially abundant and the false-positive rate.

Based on the germline V gene, the CDR1 and CDR2 sequences are SGHRS and YFSETQ. Clipping removes 4 bases from V and 1 base from J, with 10 as the unmatched junction base count. Inclusive of the bounding cysteine and phenylalanine, the CDR3 is 17 residues long. Only the CDR3 region is kept as DNA, spanning 51 bases read in frame from base 1. The receptor chain draws on TRBV5-1 and TRBJ2-7; 11 bases in the junction line up with TRBD2. This clonotype was sampled from a person between 18 and 75 years old in good health. Sequenced: blood. CDR3 protein: CASSQGTSGGPSYEQYF. At the DNA level, the sequence is TGCGCCAGCAGCCAAGGGACTAGCGGAGGCCCATCCTACGAGCAGTACTTC.